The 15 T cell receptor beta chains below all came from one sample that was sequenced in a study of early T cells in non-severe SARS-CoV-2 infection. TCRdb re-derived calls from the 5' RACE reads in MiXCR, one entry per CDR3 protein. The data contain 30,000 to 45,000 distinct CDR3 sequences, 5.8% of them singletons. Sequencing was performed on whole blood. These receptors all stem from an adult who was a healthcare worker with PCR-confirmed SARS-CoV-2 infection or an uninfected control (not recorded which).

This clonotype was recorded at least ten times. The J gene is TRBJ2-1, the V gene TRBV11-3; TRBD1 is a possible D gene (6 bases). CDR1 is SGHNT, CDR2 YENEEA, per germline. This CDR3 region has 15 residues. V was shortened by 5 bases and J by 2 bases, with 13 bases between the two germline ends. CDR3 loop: CASSPLGDTYNEQFF. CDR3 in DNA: TGTGCCAGCAGCCCGTTGGGGGACACCTACAATGAGCAGTTCTTC.

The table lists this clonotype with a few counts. CDR3 sequence (DNA): TGCAGCGTTCAGGGACGGTACGAGCAGTACTTC. Protein product: CSVQGRYEQYF. The V and J genes are TRBV29-1 and TRBJ2-7; perhaps D is TRBD1 or TRBD2 (5 bases each). V was cut by 5 bases and J by 4 bases, with 9 bases left in between. Germline V CDR1 and CDR2: SQVTM, ANQGSEA. The CDR3 totals 11 residues.

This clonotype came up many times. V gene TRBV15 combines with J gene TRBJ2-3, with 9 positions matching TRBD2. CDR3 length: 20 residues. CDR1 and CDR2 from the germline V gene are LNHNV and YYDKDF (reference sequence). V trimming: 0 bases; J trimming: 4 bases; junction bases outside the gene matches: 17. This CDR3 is CATSRDGAAGVAGVPDTQYF. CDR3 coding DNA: TGTGCCACCAGCAGAGATGGGGCCGCCGGGGTAGCGGGAGTCCCAGATACGCAGTATTTT.

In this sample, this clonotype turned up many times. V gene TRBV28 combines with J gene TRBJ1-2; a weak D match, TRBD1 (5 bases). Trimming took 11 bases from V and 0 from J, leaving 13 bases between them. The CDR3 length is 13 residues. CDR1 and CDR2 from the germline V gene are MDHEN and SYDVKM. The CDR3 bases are TGTGCCTGCCGACAGACAGCTAACTATGGCTACACCTTC. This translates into CACRQTANYGYTF.

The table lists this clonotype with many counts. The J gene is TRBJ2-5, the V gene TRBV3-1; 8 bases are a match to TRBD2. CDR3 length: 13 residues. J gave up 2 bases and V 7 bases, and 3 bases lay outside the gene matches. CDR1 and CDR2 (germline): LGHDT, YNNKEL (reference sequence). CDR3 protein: CASTLAGQETQYF. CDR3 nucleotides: TGTGCCAGCACTCTAGCGGGTCAAGAGACCCAGTACTTC.

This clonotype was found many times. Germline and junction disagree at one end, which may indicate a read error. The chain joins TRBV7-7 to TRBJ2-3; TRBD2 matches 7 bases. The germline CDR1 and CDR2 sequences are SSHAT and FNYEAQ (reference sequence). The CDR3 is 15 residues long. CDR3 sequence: CASSLLGGSSDTQYF. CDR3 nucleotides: TGTGCTAGCAGCTTGTTGGGCGGGAGCTCAGATACGCAGTATTTT.

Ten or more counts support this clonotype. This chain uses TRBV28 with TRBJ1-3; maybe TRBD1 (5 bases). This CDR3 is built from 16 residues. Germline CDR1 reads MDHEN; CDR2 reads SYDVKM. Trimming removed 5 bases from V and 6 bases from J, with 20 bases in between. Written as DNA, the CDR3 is TGTGCCAGCAGTCCTGAAGCCGGAACAGGTGAAAACACCATATATTTT. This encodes CASSPEAGTGENTIYF.

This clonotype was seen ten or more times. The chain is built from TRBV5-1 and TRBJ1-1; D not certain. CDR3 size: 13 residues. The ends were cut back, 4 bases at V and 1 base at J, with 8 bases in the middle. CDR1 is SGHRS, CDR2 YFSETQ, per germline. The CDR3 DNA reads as TGCGCCAGCAGCATAACAGAGAACACTGAAGCTTTCTTT. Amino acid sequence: CASSITENTEAFF. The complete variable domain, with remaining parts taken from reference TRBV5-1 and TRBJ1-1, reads KAGVTQTPRYLIKTRGQQVTLSCSPISGHRSVSWYQQTPGQGLQFLFEYFSETQRNKGNFPGRFSGRQFSNSRSEMNVSTLELGDSALYLCASSITENTEAFFGQGTRLTVV.

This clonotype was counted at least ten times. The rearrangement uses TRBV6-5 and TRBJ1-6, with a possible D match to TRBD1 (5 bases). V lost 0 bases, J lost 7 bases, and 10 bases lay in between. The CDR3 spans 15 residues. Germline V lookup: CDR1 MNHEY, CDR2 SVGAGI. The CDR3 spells CASSYSQGRNSPLHF. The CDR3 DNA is TGTGCCAGCAGTTACTCCCAGGGCCGAAATTCACCCCTCCACTTT.

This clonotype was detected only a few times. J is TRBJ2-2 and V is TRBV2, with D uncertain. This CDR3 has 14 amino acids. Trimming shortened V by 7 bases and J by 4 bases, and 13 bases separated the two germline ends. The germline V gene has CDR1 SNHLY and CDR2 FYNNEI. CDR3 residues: CASTHPGLTGELFF. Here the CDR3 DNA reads TGTGCCAGCACCCACCCTGGGCTCACCGGGGAGCTGTTTTTT.

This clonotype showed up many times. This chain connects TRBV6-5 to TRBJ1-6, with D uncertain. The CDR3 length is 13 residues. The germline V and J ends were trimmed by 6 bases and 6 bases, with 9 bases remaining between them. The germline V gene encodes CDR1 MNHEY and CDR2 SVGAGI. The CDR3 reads CASSRQANSPLHF. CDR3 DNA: TGTGCCAGCAGCCGACAAGCTAATTCACCCCTCCACTTT.

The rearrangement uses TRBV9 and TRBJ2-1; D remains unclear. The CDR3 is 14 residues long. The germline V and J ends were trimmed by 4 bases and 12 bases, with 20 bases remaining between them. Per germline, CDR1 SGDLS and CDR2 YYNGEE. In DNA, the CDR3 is TGTGCCAGCAGCCCCCGGCCGGAGTCGTTGTGGCAGTTCTTC. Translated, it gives CASSPRPESLWQFF.

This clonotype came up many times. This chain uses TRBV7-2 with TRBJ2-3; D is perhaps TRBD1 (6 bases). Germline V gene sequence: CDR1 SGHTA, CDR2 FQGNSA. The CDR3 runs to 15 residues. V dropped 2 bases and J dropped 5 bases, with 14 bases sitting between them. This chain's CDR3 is CASSLMSGAGDTQYF. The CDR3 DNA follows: TGTGCCAGCAGCTTAATGTCAGGGGCCGGAGATACGCAGTATTTT.

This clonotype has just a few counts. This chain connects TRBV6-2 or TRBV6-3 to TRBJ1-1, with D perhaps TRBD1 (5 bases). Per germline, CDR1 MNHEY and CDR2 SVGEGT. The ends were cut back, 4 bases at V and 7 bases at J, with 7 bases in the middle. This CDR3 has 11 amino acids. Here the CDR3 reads CASSSGGEAFF. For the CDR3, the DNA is TGTGCCAGCAGTTCTGGGGGTGAAGCTTTCTTT.

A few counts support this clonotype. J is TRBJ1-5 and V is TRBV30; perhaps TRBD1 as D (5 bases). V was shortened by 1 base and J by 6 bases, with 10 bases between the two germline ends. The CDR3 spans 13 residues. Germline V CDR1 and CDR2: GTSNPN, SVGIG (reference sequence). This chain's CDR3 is CAWSEQDGQPQHF. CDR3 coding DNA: TGTGCCTGGAGTGAACAGGACGGTCAGCCCCAGCATTTT.